One T cell receptor beta chain is described in this entry. This entry is derived from a study of T-cell reconstitution after alpha-beta-depleted transplantation in children. Trimming took off 1 base at V and 7 bases at J, with 13 bases between the two ends. CDR3 size: 15 residues. Germline CDR1 is SGHNT and CDR2 is YENEEA. Unique molecular identifiers were incorporated during preparation of the TCRbeta library. In TCRdb, the PCR reads were re-called with MiXCR into one record per CDR3 protein. The data contain around 580,000 distinct CDR3 sequences, 25% to 30% of them seen just once; the ten biggest clones take up about 35%.

The receptor comes from a boy under three years old with Wiskott-Aldrich syndrome, due to receive a stem cell transplant. The specimen comprised PBMCs, sampled before TCRalphabeta/CD19-depleted stem cell transplant. The genes are TRBV11-3 and TRBJ2-2; D may be TRBD1 (6 bases). The CDR3 DNA follows: TGTGCCAGCAGCTTAGGCTCCACAGGGTTCGGGGAGCTGTTTTTT. Its protein is CASSLGSTGFGELFF. The variable domain in full, with the rest retrieved from reference TRBV11-3 and TRBJ2-2, is EAGVVQSPRYKIIEKKQPVAFWCNPISGHNTLYWYLQNLGQGPELLIRYENEEAVDDSQLPKDRFSAERLKGVDSTLKIQPAELGDSAVYLCASSLGSTGFGELFFGEGSRLTVL.